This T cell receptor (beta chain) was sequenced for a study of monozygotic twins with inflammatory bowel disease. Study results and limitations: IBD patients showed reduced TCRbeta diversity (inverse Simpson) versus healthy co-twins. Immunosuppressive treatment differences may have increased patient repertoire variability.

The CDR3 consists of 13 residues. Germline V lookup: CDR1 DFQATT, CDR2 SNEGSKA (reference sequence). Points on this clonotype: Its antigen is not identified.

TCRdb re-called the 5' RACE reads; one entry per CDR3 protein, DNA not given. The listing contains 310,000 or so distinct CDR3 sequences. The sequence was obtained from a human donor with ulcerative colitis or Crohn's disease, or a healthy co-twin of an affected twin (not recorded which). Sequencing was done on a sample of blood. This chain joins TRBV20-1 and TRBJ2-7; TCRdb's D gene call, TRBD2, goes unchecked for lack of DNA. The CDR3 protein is CSANRPDLYEQYF.